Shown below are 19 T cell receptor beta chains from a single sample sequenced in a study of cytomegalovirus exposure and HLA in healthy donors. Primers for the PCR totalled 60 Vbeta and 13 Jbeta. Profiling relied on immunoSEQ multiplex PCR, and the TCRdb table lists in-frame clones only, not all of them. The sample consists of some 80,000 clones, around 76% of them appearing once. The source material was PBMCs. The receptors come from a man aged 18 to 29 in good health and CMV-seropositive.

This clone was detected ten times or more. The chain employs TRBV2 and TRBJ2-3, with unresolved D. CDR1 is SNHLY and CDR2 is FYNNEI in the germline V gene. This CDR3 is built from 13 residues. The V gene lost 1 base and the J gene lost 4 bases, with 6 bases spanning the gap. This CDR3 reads CASSEGLSDTQYF. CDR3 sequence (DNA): TGTGCCAGCAGTGAAGGACTGTCAGATACGCAGTATTTT.

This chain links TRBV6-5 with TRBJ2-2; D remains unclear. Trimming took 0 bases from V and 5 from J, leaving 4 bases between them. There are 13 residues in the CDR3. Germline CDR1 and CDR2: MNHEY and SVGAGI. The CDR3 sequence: CASSYSATGELFF. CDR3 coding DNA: TGTGCCAGCAGTTACTCGGCTACCGGGGAGCTGTTTTTT.

The CDR3 sequence: CASSHLGVYEQYF. The CDR3, as DNA: TGTGCCAGCAGTCACCTCGGGGTCTACGAGCAGTACTTC. This chain links TRBV5-6 with TRBJ2-7, with D perhaps TRBD2 (5 bases). There are 13 residues in the CDR3. The V gene lost 5 bases and the J gene lost 3 bases, with 12 bases spanning the gap. The V gene's germline CDR1 is SGHDT and CDR2 YYEEEE.

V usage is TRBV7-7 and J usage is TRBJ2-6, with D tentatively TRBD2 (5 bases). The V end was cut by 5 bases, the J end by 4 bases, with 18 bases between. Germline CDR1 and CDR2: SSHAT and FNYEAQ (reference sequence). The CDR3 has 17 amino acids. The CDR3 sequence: CASSPNPSRVGANVLTF. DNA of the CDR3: TGTGCCAGCAGCCCGAACCCTTCGCGGGTCGGGGCCAACGTCCTGACTTTC.

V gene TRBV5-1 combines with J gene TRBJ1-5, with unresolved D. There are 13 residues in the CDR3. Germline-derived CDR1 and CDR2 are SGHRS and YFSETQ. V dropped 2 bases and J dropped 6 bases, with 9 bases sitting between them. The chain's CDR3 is CASSFLPSQPQHF. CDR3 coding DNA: TGCGCCAGCAGCTTTCTTCCGAGTCAGCCCCAGCATTTT.

The CDR3 DNA follows: TGTGCCAGCAGTGGAGAACATGAGACTAGCGGGATCGGGGAGCTGTTTTTT. It codes for CASSGEHETSGIGELFF. The rearrangement uses TRBV2 and TRBJ2-2; 11 bases are shared with TRBD2. Germline lookup yields CDR1 SNHLY and CDR2 FYNNEI. Trimming removed 4 bases from V and 7 bases from J; junction bases left unmatched: 11. CDR3 size: 17 residues.

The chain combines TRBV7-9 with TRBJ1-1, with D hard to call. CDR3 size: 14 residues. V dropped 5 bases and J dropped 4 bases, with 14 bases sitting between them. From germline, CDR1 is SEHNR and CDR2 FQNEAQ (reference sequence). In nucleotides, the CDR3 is TGTGCCAGCAGCCTCGCTCCAGCGGGCACTGAAGCTTTCTTT. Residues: CASSLAPAGTEAFF. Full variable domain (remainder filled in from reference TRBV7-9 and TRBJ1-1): DTGVSQNPRHKITKRGQNVTFRCDPISEHNRLYWYRQTLGQGPEFLTYFQNEAQLEKSRLLSDRFSAERPKGSFSTLEIQRTEQGDSAMYLCASSLAPAGTEAFFGQGTRLTVV.

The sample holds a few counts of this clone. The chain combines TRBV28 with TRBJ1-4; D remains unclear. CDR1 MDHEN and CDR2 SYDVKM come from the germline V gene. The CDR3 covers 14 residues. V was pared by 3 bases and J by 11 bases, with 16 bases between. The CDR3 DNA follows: TGTGCCAGCAGTTTGGAGGGAATAAGTAGGAAACTGTTTTTT. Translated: CASSLEGISRKLFF.

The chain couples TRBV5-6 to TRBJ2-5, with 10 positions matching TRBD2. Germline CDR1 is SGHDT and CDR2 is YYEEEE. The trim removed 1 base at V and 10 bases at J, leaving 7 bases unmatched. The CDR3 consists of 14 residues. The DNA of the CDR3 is TGTGCCAGCAGCTTGTTGAGACTAGCGGGCATCCAGTACTTC. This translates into CASSLLRLAGIQYF.

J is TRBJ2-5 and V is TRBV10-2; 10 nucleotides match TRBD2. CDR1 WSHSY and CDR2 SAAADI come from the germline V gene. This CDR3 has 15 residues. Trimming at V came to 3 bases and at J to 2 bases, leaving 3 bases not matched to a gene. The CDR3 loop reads CASSESLAGQETQYF. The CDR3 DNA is TGCGCCAGCAGTGAATCACTAGCGGGGCAAGAGACCCAGTACTTC.

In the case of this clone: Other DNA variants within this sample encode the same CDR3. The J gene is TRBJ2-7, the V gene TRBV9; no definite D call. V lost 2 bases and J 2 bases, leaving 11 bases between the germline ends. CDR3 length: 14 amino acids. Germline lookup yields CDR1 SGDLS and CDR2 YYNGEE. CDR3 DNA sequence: TGTGCCAGCAGCGTGTCGGGTGTGCCCTACGAGCAGTACTTC. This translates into CASSVSGVPYEQYF.

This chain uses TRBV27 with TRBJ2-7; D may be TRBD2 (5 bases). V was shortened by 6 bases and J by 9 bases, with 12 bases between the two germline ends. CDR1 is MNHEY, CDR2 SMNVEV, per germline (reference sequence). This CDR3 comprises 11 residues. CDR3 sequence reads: CASSTSEGQYF. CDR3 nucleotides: TGTGCCAGCAGCACCAGCGAGGGGCAGTACTTC.

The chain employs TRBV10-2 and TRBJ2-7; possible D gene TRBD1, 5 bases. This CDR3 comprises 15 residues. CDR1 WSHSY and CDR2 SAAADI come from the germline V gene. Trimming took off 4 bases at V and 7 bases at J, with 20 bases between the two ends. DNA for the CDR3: TGCGCCAGCAGTGTCGTTTCGGGTCTAGGGGAAGAGCAGTACTTC. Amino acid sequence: CASSVVSGLGEEQYF.

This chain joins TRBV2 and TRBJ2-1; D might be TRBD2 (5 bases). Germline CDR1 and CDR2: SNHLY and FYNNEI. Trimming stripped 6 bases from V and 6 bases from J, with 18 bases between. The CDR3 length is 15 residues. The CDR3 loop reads CASREELLLANEQFF. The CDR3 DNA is TGTGCCAGCAGGGAGGAACTTTTACTCGCCAATGAGCAGTTCTTC.

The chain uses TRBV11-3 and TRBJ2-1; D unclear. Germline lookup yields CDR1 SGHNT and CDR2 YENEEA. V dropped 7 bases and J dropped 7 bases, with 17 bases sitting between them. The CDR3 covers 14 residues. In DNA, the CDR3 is TGTGCCAGCACCACCTACTGGTACGAAAATGAGCAGTTCTTC. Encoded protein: CASTTYWYENEQFF.

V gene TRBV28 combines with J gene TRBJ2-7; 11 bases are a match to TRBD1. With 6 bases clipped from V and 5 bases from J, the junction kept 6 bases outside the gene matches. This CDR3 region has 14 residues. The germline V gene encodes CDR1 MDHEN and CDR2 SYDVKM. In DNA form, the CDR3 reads TGTGCCAGCAGGAAGGACAGGGGGCATAACGAGCAGTACTTC. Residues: CASRKDRGHNEQYF.

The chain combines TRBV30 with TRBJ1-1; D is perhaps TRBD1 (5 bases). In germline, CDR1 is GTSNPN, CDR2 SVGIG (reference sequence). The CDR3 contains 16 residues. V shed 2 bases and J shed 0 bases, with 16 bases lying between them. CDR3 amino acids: CAWSPIPQVMNTEAFF. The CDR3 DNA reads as TGTGCCTGGAGTCCAATCCCACAGGTAATGAACACTGAAGCTTTCTTT.

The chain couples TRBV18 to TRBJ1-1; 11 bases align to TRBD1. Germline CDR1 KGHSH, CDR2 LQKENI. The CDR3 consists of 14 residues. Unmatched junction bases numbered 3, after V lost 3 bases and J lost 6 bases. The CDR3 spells CASSPGTGGSEAFF. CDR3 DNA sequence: TGTGCCAGCTCACCCGGGACAGGGGGTTCTGAAGCTTTCTTT. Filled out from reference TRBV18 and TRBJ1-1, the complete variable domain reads NAGVMQNPRHLVRRRGQEARLRCSPMKGHSHVYWYRQLPEEGLKFMVYLQKENIIDESGMPKERFSAEFPKEGPSILRIQQVVRGDSAAYFCASSPGTGGSEAFFGQGTRLTVV.

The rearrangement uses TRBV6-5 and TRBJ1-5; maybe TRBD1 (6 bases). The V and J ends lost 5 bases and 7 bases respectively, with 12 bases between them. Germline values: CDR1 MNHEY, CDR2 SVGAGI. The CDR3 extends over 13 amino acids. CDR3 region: CASSPGERQPQHF. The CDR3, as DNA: TGTGCCAGCAGTCCAGGGGAGAGACAGCCCCAGCATTTT.